This T cell receptor (beta chain) is from a study of blood T cell repertoires in COVID-19. For the study at large: Both acute and convalescent COVID-19 samples were obtained from the United States, Italy and Spain. T cells, B-cell-depleted T cells, or PBMCs supplied cDNA or gDNA.

The protocol was immunoSEQ multiplex PCR, while the TCRdb copy is restricted to in-frame clones and leaves out a portion. The sample includes around 52,000 clones, roughly 82% of them seen just once. With 7 bases removed from V and 6 bases from J, the gap between germline ends came to 15 bases. Germline-derived CDR1 and CDR2 are LGHNT and FRNRAP. The CDR3 is 13 residues long. The specimen was peripheral blood. This receptor was identified in a woman aged 60 to 75 with acute or convalescent COVID-19. The rearrangement joins TRBV12-5 to TRBJ1-1; D unresolved. CDR3 in DNA: TGTGCTAGTGCCCTGGACTGGGCCCCTGAAGCTTTCTTT. Protein sequence: CASALDWAPEAFF.